Listed below are T cell receptor beta chains from one sample, sequenced in a study of CD8+ T cells in alopecia areata. Produced via immunoSEQ multiplex PCR; TCRdb's table is partial and in-frame only. The table records roughly 200,000 clones, about three fifths of them present only once. Sequencing used CD4+ T cells sorted from blood, obtained at week 4, from a patient treated with tofacitinib. These receptors were taken from a human donor with alopecia areata. Both conserved end residues are part of each CDR3. D genes are given only for firm matches. Clone size is stated in some rows and not others, as once, few, many or a class when expanded.

NA	TRBJ1-5	TRBV2	once	CASSGNSNQPQHF	TGTGCCAGCAGTGGGAATAGCAATCAGCCCCAGCATTTT
NA	TRBJ2-1	TRBV9	NA	CASSVFGGGDNEQFF	TGTGCCAGCAGCGTATTCGGAGGGGGGGACAATGAGCAGTTCTTC
TRBD1	TRBJ2-6	TRBV5-4	few	CASSSSRDRAGANVLTF	TGTGCCAGCAGCTCGTCCCGGGACAGGGCAGGGGCCAACGTCCTGACTTTC
NA	TRBJ1-4	TRBV20-1	NA	CSAWGRTKLFF	TGCAGTGCTTGGGGACGTACGAAACTGTTTTTT
NA	TRBJ1-1	TRBV28	NA	CASSVPPGTEAFF	TGTGCCAGCAGTGTACCCCCAGGTACTGAAGCTTTCTTT
TRBD1	TRBJ1-2	TRBV2	NA	CASSDSTGGRIDYTF	TGTGCCAGCAGTGACAGCACAGGGGGCAGGATCGACTACACCTTC
NA	TRBJ1-3	TRBV29-1	few	CSIVIWGNTIYF	TGCAGCATCGTGATTTGGGGAAACACCATATATTTT
NA	TRBJ2-5	TRBV19	many	CASSTRGGSQETQYF	TGTGCCAGTAGTACCCGTGGGGGTAGTCAAGAGACCCAGTACTTC
TRBD1	TRBJ1-1	TRBV14	few	CASSQRTGGNTEAFF	TGTGCCAGCAGCCAACGGACAGGGGGCAACACTGAAGCTTTCTTT
NA	TRBJ1-1	TRBV4-2	NA	CASSPPYSYTEAFF	TGTGCCAGCAGCCCGCCCTATTCTTACACTGAAGCTTTCTTT
NA	TRBJ2-1	TRBV20-1	NA	CSARKTDEQFF	TGCAGTGCGAGAAAGACGGATGAGCAGTTCTTC
NA	TRBJ1-2	TRBV29-1	NA	CSVLHNYGYTF	TGCAGCGTCCTTCATAACTATGGCTACACCTTC
TRBD1	TRBJ2-5	TRBV5-1	NA	CASSLARGDRQETQYF	TGCGCCAGCAGCTTGGCAAGGGGGGACAGGCAAGAGACCCAGTACTTC
NA	TRBJ1-2	TRBV2	NA	CASRVIGTMYGYTF	TGTGCCAGCAGGGTGATCGGGACAATGTATGGCTACACCTTC
TRBD1	TRBJ1-1	TRBV7-2	NA	CASSSNRGYTEAFF	TGTGCCAGCAGCTCCAACAGGGGGTACACTGAAGCTTTCTTT
NA	TRBJ2-1	TRBV7-2	once	CASSFPGGHNEQFF	TGTGCCAGCAGCTTCCCGGGGGGCCACAATGAGCAGTTCTTC
NA	TRBJ1-3	TRBV29-1	NA	CSVAGAAGNTIYF	TGCAGCGTTGCAGGGGCAGCGGGAAACACCATATATTTT
TRBD1	TRBJ1-2	TRBV6-5	NA	CASSFQGARRYTF	TGTGCCAGCAGTTTCCAGGGGGCGCGTCGCTACACCTTC
NA	TRBJ2-4	TRBV28	NA	CASSFVGGAAKNIQYF	TGTGCCAGCAGTTTCGTTGGGGGGGCAGCCAAAAACATTCAGTACTTC
NA	TRBJ1-1	TRBV30	NA	CAWSAAGLGAFF	TGTGCCTGGAGTGCGGCTGGGTTAGGGGCTTTCTTT
TRBD1	TRBJ2-2	TRBV30	NA	CACLGQPNTGELFF	TGTGCCTGTTTGGGACAGCCCAACACCGGGGAGCTGTTTTTT
NA	TRBJ1-6	TRBV7-3	NA	CASSLGSNSPLHF	TGTGCCAGCAGCTTAGGCAGTAATTCACCCCTCCACTTT
NA	TRBJ2-1	TRBV29-1	few	CSVDWQSNEQFF	TGCAGCGTTGATTGGCAGTCCAATGAGCAGTTCTTC
NA	TRBJ2-1	TRBV5-1	NA	CASSFVQASTGEQFF	TGCGCCAGCAGCTTCGTACAGGCTTCTACGGGCGAGCAGTTCTTC
NA	TRBJ2-2	TRBV5-1	NA	CASSLNTGELFF	TGCGCCAGCAGCCTAAACACCGGGGAGCTGTTTTTT
NA	TRBJ2-3	TRBV4-1	NA	CASSQDLARGDTQYF	TGCGCCAGCAGCCAGGACCTCGCTCGGGGAGATACGCAGTATTTT
NA	TRBJ1-5	TRBV6-1	NA	CASSEAEGLPQHF	TGTGCCAGCAGTGAAGCGGAAGGGCTGCCCCAGCATTTT
NA	TRBJ2-4	TRBV6-5	few	CASKGSGGGNIQYF	TGTGCCAGCAAGGGTTCCGGGGGCGGGAACATTCAGTACTTC
NA	TRBJ1-2	TRBV19	few	CASSNTRGGYTF	TGTGCCAGTAGTAACACCAGGGGAGGCTACACCTTC
NA	TRBJ2-1	TRBV30	few	CAWSVRHAGFYNEQFF	TGTGCCTGGAGTGTAAGGCATGCAGGGTTCTACAATGAGCAGTTCTTC
NA	TRBJ2-2	TRBV5-6	NA	CASSLRGTKGELFF	TGTGCCAGCAGCCTACGGGGGACAAAGGGGGAGCTGTTTTTT
NA	TRBJ2-5	TRBV29-1	NA	CSVGGGGTETQYF	TGCAGCGTTGGAGGAGGGGGCACGGAGACCCAGTACTTC
TRBD1	TRBJ1-2	TRBV27	NA	CASSLTTTGGNYGYTF	TGTGCCAGCAGTTTAACAACGACAGGGGGCAACTATGGCTACACCTTC